This T cell receptor (beta chain) was retrieved from a study of T-cell reconstitution after alpha-beta-depleted transplantation in children. This clonotype appeared many times. Mismatch with germline at one junction end may stem from a read error. The CDR3 sequence is 13 residues long. Germline V CDR1 and CDR2: MGHRA, YSYEKL. The TCRbeta library was prepared with unique molecular identifiers. In TCRdb, the PCR reads were re-called with MiXCR into one record per CDR3 protein. Of 600,000 to 700,000 distinct CDR3 sequences in the sample, 16% were seen once. This TCR derives from a human donor who donated a stem cell graft to a child with acute myeloid leukemia. The sequencing here drew on PBMCs from the stem cell graft donor, taken from the stem cell graft. The J gene is TRBJ1-1, the V gene TRBV4-1; perhaps TRBD1 as D (5 bases). DNA for the CDR3: TGTGCCAGCAGCCAGGGCACGAACACTGAAGCTTTCTTT. Translation gives CASSQGTNTEAFF.